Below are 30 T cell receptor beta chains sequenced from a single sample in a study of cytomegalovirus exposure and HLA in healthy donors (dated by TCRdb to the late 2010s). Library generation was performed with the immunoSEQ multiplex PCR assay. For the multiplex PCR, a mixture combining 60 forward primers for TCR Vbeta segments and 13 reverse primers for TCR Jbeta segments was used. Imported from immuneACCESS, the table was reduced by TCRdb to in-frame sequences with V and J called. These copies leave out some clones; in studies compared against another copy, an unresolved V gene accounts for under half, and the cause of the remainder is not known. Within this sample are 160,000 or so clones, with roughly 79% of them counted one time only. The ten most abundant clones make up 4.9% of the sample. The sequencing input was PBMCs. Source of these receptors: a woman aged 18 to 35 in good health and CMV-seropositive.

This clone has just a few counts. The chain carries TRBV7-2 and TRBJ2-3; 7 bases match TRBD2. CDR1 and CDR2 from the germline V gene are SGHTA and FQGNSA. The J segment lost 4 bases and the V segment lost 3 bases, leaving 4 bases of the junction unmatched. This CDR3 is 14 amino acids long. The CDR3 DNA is TGTGCCAGCAGCTTTAGCGGGTTCCCAGATACGCAGTATTTT. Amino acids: CASSFSGFPDTQYF.

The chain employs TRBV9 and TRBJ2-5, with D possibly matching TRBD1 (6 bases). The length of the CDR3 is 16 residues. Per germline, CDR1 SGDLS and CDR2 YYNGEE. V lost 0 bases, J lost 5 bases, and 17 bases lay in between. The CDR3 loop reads CASSVARGIASETQYF. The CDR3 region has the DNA TGTGCCAGCAGCGTAGCTAGGGGGATAGCCAGCGAGACCCAGTACTTC.

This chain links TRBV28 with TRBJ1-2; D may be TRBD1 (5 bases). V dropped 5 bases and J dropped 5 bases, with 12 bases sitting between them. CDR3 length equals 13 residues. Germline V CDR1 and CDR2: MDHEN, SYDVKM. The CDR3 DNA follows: TGTGCCAGCAGTCTACAAAGGGGATATGGCTACACCTTC. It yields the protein CASSLQRGYGYTF.

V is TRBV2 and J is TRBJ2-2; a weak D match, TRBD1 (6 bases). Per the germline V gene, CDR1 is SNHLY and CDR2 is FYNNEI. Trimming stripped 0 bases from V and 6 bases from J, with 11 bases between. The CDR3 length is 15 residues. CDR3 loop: CASSEAVRGSGELFF. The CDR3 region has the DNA TGTGCCAGCAGTGAAGCCGTCAGGGGATCCGGGGAGCTGTTTTTT. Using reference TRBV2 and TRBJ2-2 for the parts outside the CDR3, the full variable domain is EPEVTQTPSHQVTQMGQEVILRCVPISNHLYFYWYRQILGQKVEFLVSFYNNEISEKSEIFDDQFSVERPDGSNFTLKIRSTKLEDSAMYFCASSEAVRGSGELFFGEGSRLTVL.

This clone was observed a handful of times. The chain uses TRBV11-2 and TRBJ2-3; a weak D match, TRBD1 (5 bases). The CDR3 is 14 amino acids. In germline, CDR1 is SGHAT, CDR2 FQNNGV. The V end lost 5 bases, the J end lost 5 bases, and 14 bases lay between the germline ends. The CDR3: CASSPSQGRDTQYF. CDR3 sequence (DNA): TGTGCCAGCAGCCCATCCCAGGGAAGAGATACGCAGTATTTT.

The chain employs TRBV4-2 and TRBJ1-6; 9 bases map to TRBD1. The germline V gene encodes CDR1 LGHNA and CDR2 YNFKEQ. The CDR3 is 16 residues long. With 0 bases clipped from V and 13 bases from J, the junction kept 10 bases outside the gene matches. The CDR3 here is CASSQDSYGQGSPLHF. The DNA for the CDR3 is TGTGCCAGCAGCCAAGATTCCTATGGACAGGGGTCCCCCCTCCACTTT.

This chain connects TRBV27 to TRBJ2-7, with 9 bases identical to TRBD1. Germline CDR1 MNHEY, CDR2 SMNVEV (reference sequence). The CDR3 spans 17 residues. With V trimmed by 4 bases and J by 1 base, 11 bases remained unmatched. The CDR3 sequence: CASSSFRSGQGSYEQYF. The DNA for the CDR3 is TGTGCCAGCAGTTCTTTTCGGTCGGGACAGGGTTCCTACGAGCAGTACTTC.

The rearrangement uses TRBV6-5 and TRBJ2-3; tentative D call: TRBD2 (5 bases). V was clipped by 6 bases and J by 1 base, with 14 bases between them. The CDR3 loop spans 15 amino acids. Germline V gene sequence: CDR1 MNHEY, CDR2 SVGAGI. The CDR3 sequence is CASSPTRMGTDTQYF. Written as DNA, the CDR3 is TGTGCCAGCAGCCCTACTAGGATGGGCACAGATACGCAGTATTTT.

CDR3 residues: CASSLEDLGQPQHF. For the CDR3, the DNA is TGTGCCAGCAGCTTAGAGGACTTAGGACAGCCCCAGCATTTT. This chain connects TRBV7-8 to TRBJ1-5; D remains ambiguous. From germline, CDR1 is SGHVS and CDR2 FQNEAQ. This CDR3 spans 14 amino acids. V lost 1 base and J 7 bases, leaving 11 bases between the germline ends. The variable domain in full, with the rest retrieved from reference TRBV7-8 and TRBJ1-5, is GAGVSQSPRYKVAKRGQDVALRCDPISGHVSLFWYQQALGQGPEFLTYFQNEAQLDKSGLPSDRFFAERPEGSVSTLKIQRTQQEDSAVYLCASSLEDLGQPQHFGDGTRLSIL.

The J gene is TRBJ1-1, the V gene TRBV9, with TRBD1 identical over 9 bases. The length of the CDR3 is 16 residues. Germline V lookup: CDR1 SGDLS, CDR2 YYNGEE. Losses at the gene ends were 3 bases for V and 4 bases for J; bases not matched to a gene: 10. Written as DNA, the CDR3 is TGTGCCAGCAGCGCGGGACAGGGAGGTATGAGCACTGAAGCTTTCTTT. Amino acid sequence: CASSAGQGGMSTEAFF.

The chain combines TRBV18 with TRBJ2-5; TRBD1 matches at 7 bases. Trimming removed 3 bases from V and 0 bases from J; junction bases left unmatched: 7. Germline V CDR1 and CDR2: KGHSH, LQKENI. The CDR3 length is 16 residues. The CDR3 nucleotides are TGTGCCAGCTCACCTAGTTCGGGACAGAACCAAGAGACCCAGTACTTC. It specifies CASSPSSGQNQETQYF.

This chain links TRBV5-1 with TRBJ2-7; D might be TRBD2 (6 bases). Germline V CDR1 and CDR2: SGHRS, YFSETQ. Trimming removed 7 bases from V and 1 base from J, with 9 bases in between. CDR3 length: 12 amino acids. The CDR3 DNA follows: TGCGCCAGCCGGGCGGGGTCCTACGAGCAGTACTTC. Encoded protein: CASRAGSYEQYF.

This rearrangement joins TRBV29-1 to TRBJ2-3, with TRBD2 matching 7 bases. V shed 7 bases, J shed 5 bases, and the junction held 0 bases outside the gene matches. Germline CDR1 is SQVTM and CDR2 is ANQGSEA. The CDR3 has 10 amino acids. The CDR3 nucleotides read TGCAGCGCGGGGGGAGATACGCAGTATTTT. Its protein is CSAGGDTQYF.

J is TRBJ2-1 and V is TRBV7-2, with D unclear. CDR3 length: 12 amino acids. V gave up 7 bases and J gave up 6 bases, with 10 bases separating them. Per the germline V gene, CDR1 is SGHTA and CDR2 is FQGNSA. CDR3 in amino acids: CASTTPPNEQFF. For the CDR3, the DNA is TGTGCCAGCACCACACCCCCCAATGAGCAGTTCTTC.

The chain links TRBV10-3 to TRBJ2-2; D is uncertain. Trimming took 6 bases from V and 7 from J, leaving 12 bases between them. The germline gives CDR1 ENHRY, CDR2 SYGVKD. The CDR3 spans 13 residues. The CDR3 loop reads CAIRVADGGELFF. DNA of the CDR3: TGTGCCATCAGGGTAGCTGATGGCGGGGAGCTGTTTTTT.

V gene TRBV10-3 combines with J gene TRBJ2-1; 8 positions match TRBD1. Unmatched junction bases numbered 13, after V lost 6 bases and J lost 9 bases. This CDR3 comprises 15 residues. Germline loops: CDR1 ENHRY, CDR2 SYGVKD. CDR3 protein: CAIRRPGQDLTEQFF. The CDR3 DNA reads TGTGCCATCAGAAGGCCGGGACAGGATTTAACTGAGCAGTTCTTC.

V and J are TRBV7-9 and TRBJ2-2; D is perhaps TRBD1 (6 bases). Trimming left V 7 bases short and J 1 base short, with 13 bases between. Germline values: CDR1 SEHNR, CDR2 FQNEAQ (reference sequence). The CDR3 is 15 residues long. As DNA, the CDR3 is TGTGCCAGCAACAGCGGACAGTTGAACACCGGGGAGCTGTTTTTT. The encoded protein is CASNSGQLNTGELFF.

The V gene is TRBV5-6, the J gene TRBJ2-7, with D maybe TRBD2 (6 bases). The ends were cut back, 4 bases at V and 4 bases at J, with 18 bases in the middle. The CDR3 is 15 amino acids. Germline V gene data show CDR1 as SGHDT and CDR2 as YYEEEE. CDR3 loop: CASSPKWRARYEQYF. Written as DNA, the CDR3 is TGTGCCAGCAGCCCCAAATGGAGGGCCCGGTACGAGCAGTACTTC.

The CDR3 spells CASSGPGGEQYF. The CDR3 DNA follows: TGTGCCAGCAGCGGTCCAGGGGGCGAGCAGTACTTC. The rearrangement joins TRBV9 to TRBJ2-7, with 7 bases lining up with TRBD1. The CDR3 is 12 amino acids. Germline CDR1 is SGDLS and CDR2 is YYNGEE. V was pared by 3 bases and J by 6 bases, with 3 bases of the junction left unmatched.

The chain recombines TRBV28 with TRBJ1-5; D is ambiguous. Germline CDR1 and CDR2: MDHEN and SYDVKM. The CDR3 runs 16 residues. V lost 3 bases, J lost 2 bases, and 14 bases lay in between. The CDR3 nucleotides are TGTGCCAGCAGTTTCCGGAGGGAGCCCCGCAATCAGCCCCAGCATTTT. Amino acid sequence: CASSFRREPRNQPQHF.

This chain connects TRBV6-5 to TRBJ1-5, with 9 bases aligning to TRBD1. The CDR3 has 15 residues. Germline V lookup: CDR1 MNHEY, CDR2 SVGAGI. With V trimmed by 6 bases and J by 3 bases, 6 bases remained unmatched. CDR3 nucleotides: TGTGCCAGCAGAACCGGGACAGGGAACAATCAGCCCCAGCATTTT. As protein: CASRTGTGNNQPQHF.

The CDR3 loop reads CASSPWTGDTGELFF. CDR3 sequence (DNA): TGTGCCAGCTCACCATGGACAGGGGACACCGGGGAGCTGTTTTTT. This sequence joins TRBV18 and TRBJ2-2; 9 nucleotides agree with TRBD1. CDR1 is KGHSH and CDR2 is LQKENI in the germline V gene. The length of the CDR3 is 15 residues. The trim removed 2 bases at V and 3 bases at J, leaving 1 base unmatched.

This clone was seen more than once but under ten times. The CDR3, as DNA: TGTGCCAGCAGTTATGGGGCTAGCGGGGGCACCGGGGAGCTGTTTTTT. Amino acid sequence: CASSYGASGGTGELFF. This rearrangement joins TRBV6-5 to TRBJ2-2, with TRBD2 matching 10 bases. Germline lookup yields CDR1 MNHEY and CDR2 SVGAGI. V shed 3 bases, J shed 4 bases, and the junction held 5 bases outside the gene matches. The CDR3 loop spans 16 amino acids.

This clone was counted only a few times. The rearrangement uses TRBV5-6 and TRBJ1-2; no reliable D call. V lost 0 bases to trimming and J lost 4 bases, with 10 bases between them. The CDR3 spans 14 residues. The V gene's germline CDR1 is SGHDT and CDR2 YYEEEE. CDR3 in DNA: TGTGCCAGCAGCTTGGAGCAGGAACGCTATGGCTACACCTTC. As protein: CASSLEQERYGYTF.

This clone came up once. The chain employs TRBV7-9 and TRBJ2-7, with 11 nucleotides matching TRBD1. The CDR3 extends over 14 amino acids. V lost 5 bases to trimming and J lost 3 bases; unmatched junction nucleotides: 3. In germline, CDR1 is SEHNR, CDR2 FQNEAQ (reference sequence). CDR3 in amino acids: CASSPGTGGYEQYF. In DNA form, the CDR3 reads TGTGCCAGCAGCCCCGGGACAGGGGGCTACGAGCAGTACTTC. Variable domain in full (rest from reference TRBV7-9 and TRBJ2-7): DTGVSQNPRHKITKRGQNVTFRCDPISEHNRLYWYRQTLGQGPEFLTYFQNEAQLEKSRLLSDRFSAERPKGSFSTLEIQRTEQGDSAMYLCASSPGTGGYEQYFGPGTRLTVT.

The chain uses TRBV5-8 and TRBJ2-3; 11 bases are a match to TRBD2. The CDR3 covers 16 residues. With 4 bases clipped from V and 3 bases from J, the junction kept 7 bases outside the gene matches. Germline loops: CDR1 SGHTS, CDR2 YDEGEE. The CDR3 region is CASSPVGTSGTDTQYF. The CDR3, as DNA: TGTGCCAGCAGCCCCGTGGGGACTAGCGGTACAGATACGCAGTATTTT.

The CDR3, as DNA: TGTGCCAGCAGCGTATTTCAGGGGCAGGCTGAGCAGTTCTTC. It encodes CASSVFQGQAEQFF. V usage is TRBV9 and J usage is TRBJ2-1; D may be TRBD1 (6 bases). V lost 1 base and J lost 9, with 14 bases in between. Germline loops: CDR1 SGDLS, CDR2 YYNGEE. CDR3 length: 14 residues. Based on the CDR3 plus reference TRBV9 and TRBJ2-1, the full variable domain is DSGVTQTPKHLITATGQRVTLRCSPRSGDLSVYWYQQSLDQGLQFLIQYYNGEERAKGNILERFSAQQFPDLHSELNLSSLELGDSALYFCASSVFQGQAEQFFGPGTRLTVL.

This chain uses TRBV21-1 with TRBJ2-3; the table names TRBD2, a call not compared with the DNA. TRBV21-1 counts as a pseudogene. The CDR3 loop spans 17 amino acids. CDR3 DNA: TGTGCCAGCAGCCATCAAGGAGGGGTTTGGGGCACAGATACGCAGTATTTT. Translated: CASSHQGGVWGTDTQYF.

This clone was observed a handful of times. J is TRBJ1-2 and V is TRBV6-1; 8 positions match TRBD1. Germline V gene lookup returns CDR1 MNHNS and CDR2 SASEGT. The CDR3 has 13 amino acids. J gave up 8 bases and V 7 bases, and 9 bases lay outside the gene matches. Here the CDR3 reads CASNQDRARGYTF. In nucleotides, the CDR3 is TGTGCCAGCAATCAGGACAGGGCGCGGGGCTACACCTTC.

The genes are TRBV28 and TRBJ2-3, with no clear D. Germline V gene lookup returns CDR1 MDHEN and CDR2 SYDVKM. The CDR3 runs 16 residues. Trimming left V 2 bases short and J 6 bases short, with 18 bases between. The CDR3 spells CASSLPTPSRSDTQYF. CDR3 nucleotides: TGTGCCAGCAGTTTACCGACCCCCTCTAGGAGCGATACGCAGTATTTT.